These T cell receptor beta chains were read from a single sample in a study of T cells in Graves' hyperthyroidism and ophthalmopathy. TCRdb reprocessed the multiplex PCR reads via MiXCR and lists one record per CDR3 protein. The table records 550,000 to 600,000 distinct CDR3 sequences, roughly 17% of them present only once. The sequenced material came from blood. The receptor source for this set is a woman in her late teens or twenties with Graves' hyperthyroidism. Each CDR3 is given with its conserved first and last residue. D genes are given only for firm matches. Some rows mark clone size as missing; the rest say once, few, many or name a class of expanded clone.

CDR3 DNA,CDR3 protein,clone size,V gene,D gene,J gene
TGTGCCAGTAGTATAGGGACAGGGGACTCCGAGCAGTACTTC,CASSIGTGDSEQYF,NA,TRBV19,TRBD1,TRBJ2-7
TGCGCCAGCAGCGGGGGTGTGGGGTACTACGAGCAGTACTTC,CASSGGVGYYEQYF,NA,TRBV5-1,NA,TRBJ2-7
TGCGCCAGCAGCGTCGGGGGGGGCGCTGATGGAGCTTTCTTT,CASSVGGGADGAFF,once,TRBV5-1,NA,TRBJ1-1
TGTGCCAGCAGCTCCGTAGGGGGCCTCGATACGCAGTATTTT,CASSSVGGLDTQYF,NA,TRBV6-5,TRBD1,TRBJ2-3
TGCAGCGTTGAGGCGCGAATGAACACTGAAGCTTTCTTT,CSVEARMNTEAFF,NA,TRBV29-1,NA,TRBJ1-1
TGCGCCAGCAGTGACCGCGGGAGGCGGGGTGAGCAGTTCTTC,CASSDRGRRGEQFF,NA,TRBV10-2,TRBD2,TRBJ2-1
TGCGCCAGCAGTGTATCCGGGACACGGGAGACCCAGTACTTC,CASSVSGTRETQYF,NA,TRBV10-2,NA,TRBJ2-5
TGCGCCAGCAGCCAAGGTGCCGGGAGCAAAGGGTATGGCTACACCTTC,CASSQGAGSKGYGYTF,few,TRBV4-3,NA,TRBJ1-2
TGTGCCAGCAGTTCCGCCCCCAATTGGACTAACTATGGCTACACCTTC,CASSSAPNWTNYGYTF,many,TRBV12-3/TRBV12-4,NA,TRBJ1-2
TGTGCCAGTAGTATCAGTGACAGCAATCAGCCCCAGCATTTT,CASSISDSNQPQHF,few,TRBV19,NA,TRBJ1-5
TGTGCCAGCTCACCACCCGGACAGGTCTCTGGAAACACCATATATTTT,CASSPPGQVSGNTIYF,few,TRBV18,TRBD1,TRBJ1-3
TGCGCCAGCACCAGGACTACGCAAGAGACCCAGTACTTC,CASTRTTQETQYF,NA,TRBV5-1,NA,TRBJ2-5
TGCAGTGCTAGCGGGCAGTACTACGAGCAGTACTTC,CSASGQYYEQYF,many,TRBV20-1,NA,TRBJ2-7
TGTGCCACCAGTGAAGCGGGGCGCATAGATGAGCAGTTCTTC,CATSEAGRIDEQFF,many,TRBV24-1,TRBD2,TRBJ2-1
TGTGCCAGCAGGCGGGGGTTGCGGGAGACGTGGGACGAGCAGTACTTC,CASRRGLRETWDEQYF,many,TRBV6-1,TRBD2,TRBJ2-7
TGTGCCAGCAGCAGGGAGGGCGGGACAGGGAATGAGCAGTTCTTC,CASSREGGTGNEQFF,once,TRBV7-2,TRBD1,TRBJ2-1
TGTGCCATCAGTGGGACAGACCGAATGAACACTGAAGCTTTCTTT,CAISGTDRMNTEAFF,many,TRBV10-3,NA,TRBJ1-1
TGTGCCAGCAGCGTAGACCCGGGCGGGCTAACCAAAAACATTCAGTACTTC,CASSVDPGGLTKNIQYF,NA,TRBV9,NA,TRBJ2-4
TGCGCCAGCAGTGAGTCTGGGCTAGGCTCCTACGAGCAGTACTTC,CASSESGLGSYEQYF,NA,TRBV10-1,NA,TRBJ2-7
TGTGCCAGCAGCTTGGTCAGGGGGAAGGGTGAAGCTTTCTTT,CASSLVRGKGEAFF,NA,TRBV5-8,TRBD1,TRBJ1-1
TGTGCCAGCGGCCAGGGGGGCACAGATACGCAGTATTTT,CASGQGGTDTQYF,few,TRBV4-2,TRBD1,TRBJ2-3
TGTGCCAGCAGCGTACAGGGCTACGAGCAGTACTTC,CASSVQGYEQYF,many,TRBV28,NA,TRBJ2-7
TGCAGCCTAAATCCGGGACAGGGGGACAAAGGGCAGTTCTTC,CSLNPGQGDKGQFF,few,TRBV29-1,TRBD1,TRBJ2-1
TGTGCCAGCAGTGACAGAAACGCAGAGGGCTACACCTTC,CASSDRNAEGYTF,NA,TRBV12-3/TRBV12-4,NA,TRBJ1-2